Below are 26 T cell receptor delta chains sequenced from a single sample in a study of γδ T cells in repeated Plasmodium falciparum infection. TCRdb re-processed the multiplex PCR reads using CATT. Of 53,000 or so delta-chain clones listed, roughly 2% are singletons. Gammadelta T cells were flow-sorted from PBMC into Vgamma9/Vdelta2+ and Vdelta2-negative populations for bulk analysis. Material for sequencing was gamma-delta T cells from blood. These receptors were taken from a pool of human donors (malaria-infected and uninfected, not separated).

This clone was picked up many times. The chain links TRDV2 to TRDJ1; 7 bases align to TRDD3. Germline V gives CDR1 GEAIGNYY, CDR2 EKD. The trim removed 2 bases at V and 5 bases at J, leaving 28 bases unmatched. The CDR3 contains 21 residues. CDR3 amino acids: CACDKVPTGDKAMGRYDKLIF. CDR3 bases: TGTGCCTGTGACAAGGTCCCGACTGGGGATAAAGCCATGGGGCGTTATGATAAACTCATCTTT.

Comments on this clone: A read error likely explains this, since a far larger clone differs by one base. This sample includes further DNA sequences coding for the same CDR3. The gene calls are TRDV1 and TRDJ1, with 7 bases fitting TRDD3. No J segment appears in TCRdb, so it was assigned here by matching the sequence to germline. The germline V gene has CDR1 TSWWSYY and CDR2 QGS. The CDR3 length is 21 residues. The CDR3 here is CALGELLLVDTRLPYTDKLIF. The CDR3 DNA reads TGTGCTCTCGGGGAACTGCTACTGGTGGATACGCGACTGCCTTACACCGATAAACTCATCTTT.

This clone is categorized as large. Other DNA sequences from this sample encode an identical CDR3 as well. The gene calls are TRDV2 and TRDJ1; tentatively, D is TRDD3 (5 bases). Germline loops: CDR1 GEAIGNYY, CDR2 EKD. There are 13 residues in the CDR3. The ends were cut back, 3 bases at V and 5 bases at J, with 12 bases in the middle. CDR3 bases: TGTGCCTGTGACCAGATGGGGAAAGATAAACTCATCTTT. This sequence encodes CACDQMGKDKLIF.

Worth noting for this clone: TCRdb records a much larger clone's protein for this DNA, with a difference at residue 20 that likely arises from a read error; the protein given is the translation of the DNA. The chain couples TRDV1 to TRDJ1, with D perhaps TRDD2 or TRDD3 (5 bases each). Germline matching of the DNA provided the J gene here, since TCRdb leaves it blank. The CDR3 extends over 24 amino acids. V shed 4 bases and J shed 6 bases, with 45 bases lying between them. CDR1 is TSWWSYY and CDR2 is QGS in the germline V gene. The CDR3 DNA sequence: TGTGCTCTTGGGGGTTTTAACTGCCATATTCCTTCGTGCCAGTACTTGGGGTCGGCCAATAAACTCATCTTT. Amino acid sequence: CALGGFNCHIPSCQYLGSANKLIF.

Remarks on this clone: The protein TCRdb lists belongs to a much larger clone and differs from this DNA's translation at residue 4, which points to a read error; the protein shown is made from the DNA. The chain is built from TRAV38-2/DV8 and TRDJ1, with TRDD3 as a possible D gene (6 bases). TCRdb supplies no J gene; here it was assigned by aligning the nucleotide sequence to germline. CDR1 TSESDYY and CDR2 QEAYKQQN come from the germline V gene. Trimming shortened V by 7 bases and J by 0 bases, and 37 bases separated the two germline ends. The CDR3 is made up of 22 amino acids. In DNA, the CDR3 is TGTGCTTATGGAAGCGGTTACGTTCGGGGTGGGGGCCACCTACGGTACACCGATAAACTCATCTTT. This codes for CAYGSGYVRGGGHLRYTDKLIF.

With respect to this clone: The amino acid sequence in TCRdb belongs to a much larger clone and departs from this DNA's translation at residue 3, likely a sequencing read error; the sequence shown is translated from the DNA. V is TRDV2 and J is TRDJ1; TRDD3 agrees at 8 bases. Here the J gene was assigned by germline matching of the DNA, as TCRdb has none. Germline-derived CDR1 and CDR2 are GEAIGNYY and EKD. The CDR3 is 25 residues long. CDR3 region: CAYDTGSLGFWELTTGGPYTDKLIF. CDR3 sequence (DNA): TGTGCCTATGACACCGGGAGCTTAGGGTTTTGGGAACTAACGACTGGGGGCCCGTACACCGATAAACTCATCTTT.

About this clone itself: The translation of this DNA and the TCRdb protein of a much larger clone differ at residue 10, probably owing to a read error; the protein shown here is translated from the DNA. The chain has TRDV1 and TRDJ1; 8 positions agree with TRDD3. Since TCRdb gives no J gene, matching the DNA to germline was used here to assign it. In germline, CDR1 is TSWWSYY, CDR2 QGS. V shed 0 bases, J shed 0 bases, and the junction held 18 bases outside the gene matches. The CDR3 is 21 amino acids. The DNA for the CDR3 is TGTGCTCTTGGGGAACTCCCTCTTTCCCACGTGGGGGATCCTTACACCGATAAACTCATCTTT. It is translated as CALGELPLSHVGDPYTDKLIF.

On this clone: A much more abundant neighbour one base away suggests this may be a read error. The chain is built from TRDV1 and TRDJ3; 11 nucleotides align to TRDD3. The J gene comes from matching the DNA to germline here; TCRdb lacks it. Per germline, CDR1 TSWWSYY and CDR2 QGS. CDR3 length equals 26 residues. CDR3 in DNA: TGTGCTCTTGAGGAACGGTGCCTACCGATGTTCTACTGGGGGATAGGGTGCTCCTGGGACACCCGACAGATGTTTTTC. Encoded protein: CALEERCLPMFYWGIGCSWDTRQMFF.

In this sample, this clone turned up many times. The TCRdb protein, from a much larger clone, departs from this DNA's translation at residue 6, likely by read error; the protein shown derives from the DNA. The chain recombines TRDV2 with TRDJ1, with 7 positions matching TRDD3. CDR1 and CDR2 from the germline V gene are GEAIGNYY and EKD. The CDR3 has 18 amino acids. J lost 0 bases, V lost 0 bases, and 12 bases had no gene match. The CDR3 coding sequence is TGTGCCTGTGACACCCAAAGTACTGGGGAACAGTACACCGATAAACTCATCTTT. Its protein is CACDTQSTGEQYTDKLIF.

In regard to this clone: TCRdb's listed protein matches a much larger clone and diverges from this DNA's translation at residue 15, likely through a read error; the protein shown comes from the DNA. The V call is TRDV1, the J call TRDJ1, with 9 bases fitting TRDD2. The J gene, left out of TCRdb, was set here by checking the DNA against germline. Germline loops: CDR1 TSWWSYY, CDR2 QGS. V dropped 4 bases and J dropped 0; count of bases not matched to a gene: 24. The CDR3 loop spans 22 amino acids. CDR3 amino acids: CALGGPAFLRNWGWWYTDKLIF. The CDR3, as DNA: TGTGCTCTTGGGGGTCCCGCCTTCCTACGAAACTGGGGATGGTGGTACACCGATAAACTCATCTTT.

As to this clone: TCRdb has a much larger clone's protein, which differs at residue 3 from the translation of this DNA, likely because of a read error; what is shown is the protein translated from the DNA. The genes are TRDV3 and TRDJ1; D is uncertain. No J gene is reported in TCRdb; it was inferred here by comparing the DNA with germline. This CDR3 contains 17 residues. Germline CDR1 TVYSNPD, CDR2 GDNSRS (reference sequence). V was shortened by 5 bases and J by 8 bases, with 33 bases between the two germline ends. The CDR3 DNA sequence: TGTGCCCTTAAATCTACGACCAGCTTTCGCGGGTACAGAAAACTCATCTTT. Residues: CALKSTTSFRGYRKLIF.

This clone occurred many times. The chain employs TRDV1 and TRDJ1, with D uncertain. Germline V gives CDR1 TSWWSYY, CDR2 QGS. This CDR3 contains 14 residues. V shed 0 bases and J shed 1 base, with 6 bases lying between them. CDR3 DNA: TGTGCTCTTGGGGAACTATCCATCACCGATAAACTCATCTTT. Amino acids: CALGELSITDKLIF.

This clone turned up a few times. This DNA's translation and the protein TCRdb lists, from a much larger clone, do not match at residue 6, likely due to a read error; the protein shown is translated from the DNA. This sequence joins TRDV3 and TRDJ1, with D possibly being TRDD3 (5 bases). Per germline, CDR1 TVYSNPD and CDR2 GDNSRS (reference sequence). V lost 2 bases, J lost 0 bases, and 40 bases lay in between. The CDR3 extends over 23 amino acids. The DNA of the CDR3 is TGTGCCTTTCCCATTACTACGATCTCGGCGAAGCATAGATACCGCATGTACACCGATAAACTCATCTTT. Protein product: CAFPITTISAKHRYRMYTDKLIF.

This clone was observed a few times. A far larger clone is off by one base, so a read error is likely. The same CDR3 can be traced to other DNA sequences in this sample. The J segment was not called; the V segment is TRDV1; the D call of TRDD3 is as the table states it, not checked on the DNA. CDR1 and CDR2 (germline): TSWWSYY, QGS. This CDR3 contains 14 residues. This CDR3 reads CALGPTGGVNKLIF. CDR3 DNA sequence: TGTGCTCTTGGACCTACCGGGGGTGTGAATAAGCTCATCTTT.

This clone was recorded many times. A far larger clone lies a single base away; this is likely a read error. Because the CDR3's place on the DNA is in doubt, the DNA is left out and the CDR3 is given as listed by TCRdb. There is no J gene call, but TRDV2 is given as the V gene; the table calls TRDD3, which could not be checked here. The CDR3 contains 24 residues when both ends are counted. The germline gives CDR1 GEAIGNYY, CDR2 EKD. The CDR3 sequence is CACDTVIPYSDWGIGTNYTDKLIF.

This clone was detected many times. TCRdb has a much larger clone's protein, which differs at residue 14 from the translation of this DNA, likely because of a read error; what is shown is the protein translated from the DNA. The rearrangement uses TRDV3 and TRDJ1, with D possibly TRDD2 on 7 matching bases. This CDR3 comprises 18 residues. Germline CDR1 reads TVYSNPD; CDR2 reads GDNSRS (reference sequence). The CDR3 protein is CALNFPTWWGAYTEKLIF. The CDR3 DNA follows: TGTGCCTTGAATTTTCCTACGTGGTGGGGGGCGTACACCGAGAAACTCATCTTT.

There are many counts of this clone. Other DNA sequences in this specimen translate into the identical CDR3. This chain joins TRDV1 and TRDJ1; the match to TRDD3 covers 12 bases. The CDR3 length is 23 residues. Trimming took 3 bases from V and 3 from J; bases not matched to a gene: 26. Germline V gene sequence: CDR1 TSWWSYY, CDR2 QGS. The CDR3 is CALGEQEFLPAGGYAQYADKLIF. CDR3 sequence (DNA): TGTGCTCTTGGGGAGCAGGAATTCCTTCCCGCTGGGGGATACGCCCAGTACGCCGATAAACTCATCTTT.

Ten or more counts support this clone. This likely reflects a read error, since a far larger clone is one base away. The same CDR3 also results from other DNA sequences found in this sample. The chain has TRDV2 and TRDJ3; TRDD3 agrees at 10 bases. The CDR3 contains 21 residues. V dropped 1 base and J dropped 0; count of bases not matched to a gene: 11. Per the germline V gene, CDR1 is GEAIGNYY and CDR2 is EKD. DNA of the CDR3: TGTGCCTGTGACACTTTATTGGGGGATACACGATCCTCCTGGGACACCCGACAGATGTTTTTC. It encodes CACDTLLGDTRSSWDTRQMFF.

As for this clone: The amino acid sequence in TCRdb belongs to a much larger clone and departs from this DNA's translation at residue 11, likely a sequencing read error; the sequence shown is translated from the DNA. This chain connects TRAV38-2/DV8 to TRDJ1; D might be TRDD2 (6 bases). As TCRdb names no J gene, one was assigned here on the basis of a DNA match to germline. This CDR3 is built from 17 residues. The V end lost 7 bases, the J end lost 4 bases, and 26 bases lay between the germline ends. Per germline, CDR1 TSESDYY and CDR2 QEAYKQQN. This CDR3 is CAYGTPTSLGEGDKLIF. CDR3 DNA: TGTGCTTATGGAACTCCTACGAGCCTGGGAGAGGGCGATAAACTCATCTTT.

The sample holds many counts of this clone. The rearrangement uses TRDV2 and TRDJ1; 7 nucleotides match TRDD3. Trimming took 1 base from V and 0 from J; bases not matched to a gene: 4. This CDR3 has 15 residues. In germline, CDR1 is GEAIGNYY, CDR2 EKD. CDR3 region: CACDTLGVNTDKLIF. In DNA form, the CDR3 reads TGTGCCTGTGACACTCTGGGGGTTAACACCGATAAACTCATCTTT.

At least ten counts were recorded for this clone. This likely came from a read error, as a far larger clone is one base away. The sample contains more than one DNA sequence encoding this CDR3. This chain connects TRAV38-2/DV8 to TRDJ1, with 11 bases identical to TRDD3. Here the J gene was assigned by germline matching of the DNA, as TCRdb has none. The J segment lost 3 bases and the V segment lost 5 bases, leaving 18 bases of the junction unmatched. Germline V gene sequence: CDR1 TSESDYY, CDR2 QEAYKQQN. There are 19 residues in the CDR3. The CDR3 reads CAYSPSGEAVGDTSDKLIF. In DNA, the CDR3 is TGTGCTTATAGTCCCAGTGGTGAGGCGGTGGGGGATACGTCCGATAAACTCATCTTT.

A remark on this clone: A far larger clone is off by one base, so a read error is likely. Additional DNA sequences in this sample encode the identical CDR3. The chain is built from TRDV1 and TRDJ1; TRDD3 matches 10 bases. The J gene, left out of TCRdb, was set here by checking the DNA against germline. The V segment lost 8 bases and the J segment 0 bases; nucleotides outside the gene matches: 18. The CDR3 covers 19 residues. CDR1 is TSWWSYY, CDR2 QGS, per germline. In DNA form, the CDR3 reads TGTGCTCTTTACCCTCTCTGGGGGATATCTGGAACCTACACCGATAAACTCATCTTT. This encodes CALYPLWGISGTYTDKLIF.

About this clone itself: The protein held in TCRdb is that of a much larger clone and does not match this DNA's translation at residue 5, likely because of a read error; the protein shown is translated from the DNA. This sequence joins TRDV1 and TRDJ1; 8 bases line up with TRDD3. No J segment appears in TCRdb, so it was assigned here by matching the sequence to germline. Per the germline V gene, CDR1 is TSWWSYY and CDR2 is QGS. CDR3 size: 23 residues. Trimming took 5 bases from V and 5 from J; bases not matched to a gene: 34. This chain's CDR3 is CALGIPSIPFHSTGGRAQDKLIF. In nucleotides, the CDR3 is TGTGCTCTTGGGATTCCGTCTATTCCCTTCCACAGTACTGGGGGGCGAGCCCAGGATAAACTCATCTTT.

This clone was counted a few times. TCRdb's listed protein matches a much larger clone and diverges from this DNA's translation at residue 6, likely through a read error; the protein shown comes from the DNA. The chain couples TRDV2 to TRDJ3; TRDD1 or TRDD3 may be the D gene (5 bases each). Germline matching of the DNA provided the J gene here, since TCRdb leaves it blank. V lost 1 base, J lost 1 base, and 22 bases lay in between. This CDR3 is built from 21 residues. The germline CDR1 and CDR2 sequences are GEAIGNYY and EKD. The chain's CDR3 is CACDTVGSPIIESWDTRQMFF. CDR3 nucleotides: TGTGCCTGTGACACGGTGGGATCCCCAATAATAGAATCCTGGGACACCCGACAGATGTTTTTC.

This clone was detected a few times. A far larger clone is off by one base, so a read error is likely. This CDR3 is also generated by other DNA sequences in the sample. The chain links TRDV3 to TRDJ1; tentatively, D is TRDD2 (6 bases). Germline CDR1 TVYSNPD, CDR2 GDNSRS (reference sequence). The CDR3 sequence is 13 residues long. For the CDR3, the DNA is TGTGCCCTTCCTCTTGTTCTAACCGATAAACTCATATTT. It yields the protein CALPLVLTDKLIF. Full variable domain (remainder filled in from reference TRDV3 and TRDJ1): CDKVTQSSPDQTVASGSEVVLLCTYDTVYSNPDLFWYRIRPDYSFQFVFYGDNSRSEGADFTQGRFSVKHILTQKAFHLVISPVRTEDSATYYCALPLVLTDKLIFGKGTRVTVEP.

Notes on this clone: The protein in TCRdb stems from a much larger clone and differs at residue 18 from this DNA's translation, likely a read error; here the protein is translated from the DNA. The genes are TRDV1 and TRDJ1; 12 bases map to TRDD3. In the absence of a J gene in TCRdb, the DNA was matched to germline to assign it here. The CDR3 covers 22 residues. Germline CDR1 is TSWWSYY and CDR2 is QGS. The CDR3 nucleotides are TGTGCTCTTGGGGGATCCCAGGGCCCGTCCCACTGGGGGATACCGTACACCAATAAACTCATCTTT. Translation: CALGGSQGPSHWGIPYTNKLIF.